This entry lists 2 T cell receptor beta chains sequenced from one sample in a study of blood T cell repertoires in COVID-19. Sequenced by immunoSEQ multiplex PCR; TCRdb stores in-frame clones only, minus some. There are approximately 210,000 clones in the sample; about 91% occur only once, and around 1.2% lies in the top ten. Specimen: peripheral blood. These TCRs come from a man under 40 with acute or convalescent COVID-19.

The table lists this clone with a count of one. V gene TRBV28 combines with J gene TRBJ2-3; D is perhaps TRBD2 (5 bases). V dropped 2 bases and J dropped 1 base, with 13 bases sitting between them. The germline V gene encodes CDR1 MDHEN and CDR2 SYDVKM. The CDR3 sequence is 16 residues long. The DNA for the CDR3 is TGTGCCAGCAGTTTAGCGGGCCAGCCGCGCACAGATACGCAGTATTTT. Translated: CASSLAGQPRTDTQYF.

The J gene is TRBJ2-3, the V gene TRBV7-9; D is perhaps TRBD2 (6 bases). This CDR3 has 15 residues. V was shortened by 5 bases and J by 0 bases, with 12 bases between the two germline ends. CDR1 is SEHNR, CDR2 FQNEAQ, per germline (reference sequence). The CDR3 nucleotides are TGTGCCAGCAGCCTAAGACTAGGAAGCACAGATACGCAGTATTTT. Its translation is CASSLRLGSTDTQYF.